This T cell receptor (beta chain) was identified in a study of regulatory T cells in long-lasting Graves disease. Noted time point: newly diagnosed GD, antithyroid drugs for less than 3 months. TCR sequences were obtained from RNA taken from PBMCs. At least ten counts were recorded for this clonotype. HTBI primers from iRepertoire and Arm-PCR of CDR3 regions yielded the TCR beta libraries. TCRdb reanalysed the multiplex PCR reads using MiXCR and keeps one entry per CDR3 protein. This sample yields about 540,000 distinct CDR3 sequences, of which approximately 13% are seen a single time; about 9.1% belongs to the top ten. Trimming took 6 bases from V and 4 from J; bases not matched to a gene: 8. Germline loops: CDR1 LGHDT, CDR2 YNNKEL (reference sequence). This CDR3 contains 15 residues. These same records also appear under a second study, on T cells in Graves' hyperthyroidism and ophthalmopathy.

Sequencing was performed on peripheral blood mononuclear cells (PBMCs), taken at new diagnosis, from a patient treated with antithyroid drugs. The TCR comes from a man under 40 with Graves disease. The chain combines TRBV3-1 with TRBJ2-5, with 10 positions matching TRBD2. The CDR3 loop is CASSPPSGRGETQYF. Here the CDR3 DNA reads TGTGCCAGCAGTCCGCCCAGCGGGAGGGGAGAGACCCAGTACTTC.